The 10 T cell receptor beta chains below were found in one sample sequenced in a study of blood T cell repertoires in COVID-19. Data came from immunoSEQ multiplex PCR; TCRdb stores just in-frame clones and leaves some out. Counted here are approximately 500,000 clones, 89% occurring once; the ten biggest clones make up around 0.9%. Sequences were obtained from peripheral blood. These TCRs come from a young man with COVID-19, enrolled during active disease.

The chain is built from TRBV14 and TRBJ2-1, with 9 nucleotides matching TRBD1. The trim removed 5 bases at V and 9 bases at J, leaving 8 bases unmatched. This CDR3 is built from 14 residues. Looked up from germline, CDR1 is SGHDN and CDR2 is FVKESK. CDR3 nucleotides: TGTGCCAGCAGCAAACGACAGGGGGAGGGTGAGCAGTTCTTC. Translated, it gives CASSKRQGEGEQFF. Supplemented by reference TRBV14 and TRBJ2-1, the full variable domain reads EAGVTQFPSHSVIEKGQTVTLRCDPISGHDNLYWYRRVMGKEIKFLLHFVKESKQDESGMPNNRFLAERTGGTYSTLKVQPAELEDSGVYFCASSKRQGEGEQFFGPGTRLTVL.

CDR3 amino acids: CASSYSTSGVYNEQFF. The CDR3 DNA is TGTGCCAGCAGTTACTCGACTAGCGGGGTCTACAATGAGCAGTTCTTC. V is TRBV6-5 and J is TRBJ2-1; TRBD2 matches at 11 bases. With V trimmed by 0 bases and J by 3 bases, 1 base remained unmatched. Germline V CDR1 and CDR2: MNHEY, SVGAGI. The CDR3 runs 16 residues.

The V call is TRBV5-4, the J call TRBJ2-3; D is perhaps TRBD2 (6 bases). V lost 10 bases and J 1 base, leaving 7 bases between the germline ends. The CDR3 is made up of 11 amino acids. Germline-derived CDR1 and CDR2 are SGHNT and YYREEE (reference sequence). The CDR3 sequence is CASGGTDTQYF. The CDR3 DNA sequence: TGTGCCTCGGGGGGCACAGATACGCAGTATTTT.

The genes are TRBV19 and TRBJ2-6; perhaps TRBD1 as D (6 bases). Germline V gives CDR1 LNHDA, CDR2 SQIVND (reference sequence). The CDR3 is 15 residues long. The V end lost 6 bases, the J end lost 4 bases, and 13 bases lay between the germline ends. As DNA, the CDR3 is TGTGCCAGTAGAGACGACAGGAGAGGGGCCAACGTCCTGACTTTC. Protein product: CASRDDRRGANVLTF.

V usage is TRBV11-3 and J usage is TRBJ2-7; tentatively, D is TRBD2 (6 bases). Trimming removed 4 bases from V and 2 bases from J, with 15 bases in between. Looked up from germline, CDR1 is SGHNT and CDR2 is YENEEA. The CDR3 has 15 residues. The CDR3 sequence: CASSYAGSQTYEQYF. In DNA, the CDR3 is TGTGCCAGCAGCTACGCCGGGAGTCAAACCTACGAGCAGTACTTC.

Note on this clone: This specimen includes other DNA sequences encoding the same CDR3. This chain connects TRBV5-1 to TRBJ2-5, with unresolved D. The germline gives CDR1 SGHRS, CDR2 YFSETQ. V gave up 0 bases and J gave up 2 bases, with 8 bases separating them. The CDR3 contains 14 residues. The CDR3 protein is CASSLVPGQETQYF. CDR3 DNA: TGCGCCAGCAGCTTGGTACCCGGGCAAGAGACCCAGTACTTC.

This chain links TRBV18 with TRBJ1-3; D possibly corresponds to TRBD1 (6 bases). CDR1 KGHSH and CDR2 LQKENI come from the germline V gene. The V end was cut by 3 bases, the J end by 0 bases, with 9 bases between. CDR3 length equals 15 residues. CDR3 amino acids: CASSPGQSSGNTIYF. The DNA for the CDR3 is TGTGCCAGCTCACCGGGACAAAGCTCTGGAAACACCATATATTTT.

V is TRBV28 and J is TRBJ2-7; 7 bases line up with TRBD1. Germline CDR1 is MDHEN and CDR2 is SYDVKM. The V gene end was trimmed by 7 bases and the J gene end by 1 base; junction bases not matched to a gene: 13. The CDR3 covers 16 residues. In DNA form, the CDR3 reads TGTGCCAGCACCCAAAGGAACCGGGACAGATCCTACGAGCAGTACTTC. Its translation is CASTQRNRDRSYEQYF.

This chain connects TRBV3-1 (or the pseudogene TRBV3-2) to TRBJ2-3; 7 bases agree with TRBD2. Looked up from germline, CDR1 is LGHDT and CDR2 is YNNKEL (reference sequence). CDR3 length equals 12 residues. V dropped 0 bases and J dropped 15; count of bases not matched to a gene: 6. CDR3 in amino acids: CASSQEGGSEYF. The CDR3 nucleotides are TGTGCCAGCAGCCAAGAGGGCGGGAGTGAATATTTT.

This clone was observed a handful of times. V gene TRBV6-5 combines with J gene TRBJ2-1; D unresolved. The V gene lost 6 bases and the J gene lost 5 bases, with 11 bases spanning the gap. Germline lookup yields CDR1 MNHEY and CDR2 SVGAGI. CDR3 length: 13 residues. For the CDR3, the DNA is TGTGCCAGCAGCCTGAGCGCACACAATGAGCAGTTCTTC. Amino acid sequence: CASSLSAHNEQFF.